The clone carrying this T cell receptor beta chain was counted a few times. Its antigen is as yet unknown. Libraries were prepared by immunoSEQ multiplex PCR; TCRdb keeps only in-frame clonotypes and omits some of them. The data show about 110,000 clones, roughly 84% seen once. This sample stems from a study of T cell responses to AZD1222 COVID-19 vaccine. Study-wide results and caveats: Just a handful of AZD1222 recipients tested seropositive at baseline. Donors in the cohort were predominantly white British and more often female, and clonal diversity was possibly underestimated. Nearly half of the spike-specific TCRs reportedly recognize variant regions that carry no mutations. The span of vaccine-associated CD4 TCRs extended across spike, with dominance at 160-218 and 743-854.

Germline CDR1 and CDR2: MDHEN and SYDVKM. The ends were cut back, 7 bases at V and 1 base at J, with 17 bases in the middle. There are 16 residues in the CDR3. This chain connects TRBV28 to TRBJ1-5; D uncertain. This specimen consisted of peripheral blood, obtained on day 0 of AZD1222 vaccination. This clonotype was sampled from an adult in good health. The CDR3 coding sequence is TGTGCCAGCATCAAAAAGTTCGTCAGAAGCAATCAGCCCCAGCATTTT. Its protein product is CASIKKFVRSNQPQHF.